The 30 T cell receptor beta chains below come from one sample, sequenced in a study of control samples from healthy donors and cancer patients. Assay: immunoSEQ multiplex PCR; the TCRdb copy retains only in-frame clones and omits some. The profile shows around 43,000 clones, approximately 90% of them singletons. Sequenced sample: blood. These receptors came from a woman between 45 and 60 years old in good health.

The chain links TRBV7-2 to TRBJ1-2; a possible D gene is TRBD1 (6 bases). Germline values: CDR1 SGHTA, CDR2 FQGNSA. The CDR3 covers 15 residues. V dropped 1 base and J dropped 7 bases, with 16 bases sitting between them. The chain's CDR3 is CASSLEQGGLGGYTF. Written as DNA, the CDR3 is TGTGCCAGCAGCTTAGAACAGGGAGGACTGGGTGGCTACACCTTC.

This clone was recorded once. The chain carries TRBV7-9 and TRBJ1-2; possibly TRBD1 for D (5 bases). This CDR3 is 16 amino acids long. Per the germline V gene, CDR1 is SEHNR and CDR2 is FQNEAQ (reference sequence). V lost 1 base, J lost 4 bases, and 16 bases lay in between. CDR3 protein: CASSLGGSGPIYGYTF. DNA of the CDR3: TGTGCCAGCAGCTTAGGCGGGTCAGGGCCAATCTATGGCTACACCTTC.

V gene TRBV7-9 combines with J gene TRBJ2-2; D possibly corresponds to TRBD1 (6 bases). Germline lookup yields CDR1 SEHNR and CDR2 FQNEAQ (reference sequence). The CDR3 loop spans 15 amino acids. V gave up 4 bases and J gave up 4 bases, with 13 bases separating them. This CDR3 reads CASSSQQGVTGELFF. The CDR3 DNA is TGTGCCAGCAGCTCACAACAGGGTGTCACCGGGGAGCTGTTTTTT. The variable domain in full, with the rest retrieved from reference TRBV7-9 and TRBJ2-2, is DTGVSQNPRHKITKRGQNVTFRCDPISEHNRLYWYRQTLGQGPEFLTYFQNEAQLEKSRLLSDRFSAERPKGSFSTLEIQRTEQGDSAMYLCASSSQQGVTGELFFGEGSRLTVL.

V usage is TRBV7-2 and J usage is TRBJ2-3; 8 nucleotides align to TRBD2. J gave up 4 bases and V 4 bases, and 13 bases lay outside the gene matches. CDR1 is SGHTA, CDR2 FQGNSA, per germline. This CDR3 is built from 17 residues. This CDR3 reads CASSSSALGGGSDTQYF. In nucleotides, the CDR3 is TGTGCCAGCAGCTCTTCGGCCCTCGGCGGGGGGTCAGATACGCAGTATTTT.

The V call is TRBV28, the J call TRBJ1-1; D gene uncertain. This CDR3 comprises 13 residues. V lost 2 bases, J lost 0 bases, and 4 bases lay in between. Germline CDR1 and CDR2: MDHEN and SYDVKM. The CDR3 nucleotides read TGTGCCAGCAGTTTACGGGTGAACACTGAAGCTTTCTTT. It translates to CASSLRVNTEAFF. The variable domain in full, with the rest retrieved from reference TRBV28 and TRBJ1-1, is DVKVTQSSRYLVKRTGEKVFLECVQDMDHENMFWYRQDPGLGLRLIYFSYDVKMKEKGDIPEGYSVSREKKERFSLILESASTNQTSMYLCASSLRVNTEAFFGQGTRLTVV.

Turning to this clone: The junction departs from the called germline gene at one end, perhaps through a read error. The chain recombines TRBV27 with TRBJ2-7; D is unresolved. The germline V gene encodes CDR1 MNHEY and CDR2 SMNVEV (reference sequence). The CDR3 is made up of 14 amino acids. DNA for the CDR3: TGTGCCAGCAATTTATTTGCCTCAAGCTACGAGCAGTACTTC. Translated: CASNLFASSYEQYF.

The V gene is TRBV6-4, the J gene TRBJ1-1; D might be TRBD1 (6 bases). V was shortened by 6 bases and J by 1 base, with 9 bases between the two germline ends. The CDR3 contains 13 residues. Germline CDR1 MRHNA, CDR2 SNTAGT. The DNA of the CDR3 is TGTGCCAGCAGACGGACAGAGAACACTGAAGCTTTCTTT. It codes for CASRRTENTEAFF.

CDR3 nucleotides: TGCGCCAGCAACGACAGGGAGGATTGGTCCTACGAGCAGTACTTC. Translation gives CASNDREDWSYEQYF. V usage is TRBV10-1 and J usage is TRBJ2-7; D may be TRBD1 (7 bases). The V gene's germline CDR1 is WNHNN and CDR2 SYGVQD (reference sequence). The ends were cut back, 7 bases at V and 1 base at J, with 17 bases in the middle. The CDR3 is 15 amino acids.

In DNA, the CDR3 is TGTGCCAGAAGCTCTCAGGGGGCCGTAAAAAATGGCTACACCTTC. Encoded protein: CARSSQGAVKNGYTF. The chain has TRBV7-5 and TRBJ1-2; the table calls TRBD1, which could not be checked here. TRBV7-5 is deemed a pseudogene. The CDR3 is made up of 15 amino acids.

The gene calls are TRBV5-4 and TRBJ1-2; no clear D. Germline lookup yields CDR1 SGHNT and CDR2 YYREEE (reference sequence). CDR3 size: 14 residues. Trimming stripped 2 bases from V and 0 bases from J, with 8 bases between. The CDR3 DNA is TGTGCCAGCAGCTTTAGGGCAGCTAACTATGGCTACACCTTC. This sequence encodes CASSFRAANYGYTF.

The genes are TRBV6-4 and TRBJ2-3; D is ambiguous. The CDR3 length is 13 residues. Trimming stripped 3 bases from V and 1 base from J, with 5 bases between. The V gene's germline CDR1 is MRHNA and CDR2 SNTAGT. CDR3 sequence reads: CASSERGTDTQYF. The CDR3 nucleotides read TGTGCCAGCAGTGAAAGGGGCACAGATACGCAGTATTTT.

The genes are TRBV6-5 and TRBJ1-3, with D possibly matching TRBD1 (5 bases). The CDR3 is 14 amino acids. Trimming took 10 bases from V and 2 from J, leaving 15 bases between them. Germline V CDR1 and CDR2: MNHEY, SVGAGI. CDR3 loop: CATEGEGAGNTIYF. The CDR3 coding sequence is TGTGCCACCGAAGGTGAAGGGGCTGGAAACACCATATATTTT.

The rearrangement joins TRBV6-6 to TRBJ2-2; maybe TRBD1 (5 bases). The CDR3 length is 13 residues. Germline-derived CDR1 and CDR2 are MNHNY and SVGAGI (reference sequence). The V end was cut by 10 bases, the J end by 0 bases, with 9 bases between. CDR3 protein: CATKGANTGELFF. In DNA form, the CDR3 reads TGTGCCACCAAAGGGGCGAACACCGGGGAGCTGTTTTTT.

V is TRBV24-1 and J is TRBJ2-1; D is ambiguous. Germline assignment: CDR1 KGHDR and CDR2 SFDVKD. This CDR3 comprises 13 residues. V was pared by 4 bases and J by 9 bases, with 12 bases between. CDR3 sequence: CATSDHVPGEQFF. Written as DNA, the CDR3 is TGTGCCACCAGTGACCACGTGCCGGGTGAGCAGTTCTTC.

This chain uses TRBV25-1 with TRBJ1-1; 7 bases agree with TRBD1. The J segment lost 4 bases and the V segment lost 1 base, leaving 12 bases of the junction unmatched. Germline assignment: CDR1 MGHDK and CDR2 SYGVNS. CDR3 length: 17 amino acids. The CDR3 sequence is CASSELKTGARSTEAFF. CDR3 bases: TGTGCCAGCAGTGAATTAAAAACAGGGGCAAGAAGCACTGAAGCTTTCTTT.

In this sample, this clone turned up once. V and J are TRBV6-2 or TRBV6-3 and TRBJ2-5, with D unresolved. This CDR3 is built from 14 residues. Germline V gene data show CDR1 as MNHEY and CDR2 as SVGEGT. V lost 0 bases and J 6 bases, leaving 11 bases between the germline ends. CDR3 sequence reads: CASSYSISGKTQYF. The CDR3 region has the DNA TGTGCCAGCAGTTACTCGATCTCCGGAAAGACCCAGTACTTC.

This rearrangement joins TRBV7-2 to TRBJ2-4; D is undetermined. From germline, CDR1 is SGHTA and CDR2 FQGNSA. V was clipped by 5 bases and J by 9 bases, with 17 bases between them. CDR3 length: 14 amino acids. The CDR3 region is CASSVDPRSAIQYF. CDR3 DNA sequence: TGTGCCAGCAGCGTTGACCCACGATCGGCCATTCAGTACTTC.

The chain combines TRBV2 with TRBJ1-1; D gene unclear. Trimming shortened V by 8 bases and J by 4 bases, and 8 bases separated the two germline ends. CDR1 and CDR2 from the germline V gene are SNHLY and FYNNEI. The CDR3 consists of 11 residues. The CDR3 sequence: CASGRPTEAFF. The CDR3 nucleotides are TGTGCCAGCGGGCGGCCCACTGAAGCTTTCTTT.

This sequence joins TRBV29-1 and TRBJ2-5; D gene uncertain. V shed 4 bases and J shed 3 bases, with 6 bases lying between them. CDR1 and CDR2 from the germline V gene are SQVTM and ANQGSEA. The length of the CDR3 is 11 residues. CDR3: CSVAWEETQYF. CDR3 bases: TGCAGCGTTGCGTGGGAAGAGACCCAGTACTTC.

The CDR3 here is CASSLGGSGTDTQYF. In nucleotides, the CDR3 is TGTGCCAGCAGCTTAGGGGGGTCGGGCACAGATACGCAGTATTTT. The V and J genes are TRBV11-1 and TRBJ2-3; either TRBD1 or TRBD2 may fit D (5 bases each). V shed 1 base and J shed 1 base, with 9 bases lying between them. The CDR3 consists of 15 residues. CDR1 SGHAT and CDR2 FQDESV come from the germline V gene (reference sequence).

The chain uses TRBV7-2 and TRBJ1-1; TRBD1 agrees at 7 bases. Germline CDR1 reads SGHTA; CDR2 reads FQGNSA. The CDR3 sequence is 14 residues long. The junction had 0 bases not matched to a gene; V was cut back by 1 base and J by 1 base. CDR3 coding DNA: TGTGCCAGCAGCTTAGGACAGGGGAACACTGAAGCTTTCTTT. Residues: CASSLGQGNTEAFF.

This chain joins TRBV15 and TRBJ2-2, with D possibly being TRBD1 (5 bases). Looked up from germline, CDR1 is LNHNV and CDR2 is YYDKDF (reference sequence). The V gene lost 3 bases and the J gene lost 0 bases, with 8 bases spanning the gap. CDR3 length equals 15 residues. The CDR3 loop reads CATSSRQTNTGELFF. In DNA form, the CDR3 reads TGTGCCACCAGCAGTCGACAGACGAACACCGGGGAGCTGTTTTTT.

The chain links TRBV12-3 or TRBV12-4 to TRBJ2-7, with D perhaps matching TRBD1 (6 bases). The CDR3 spans 12 residues. V lost 6 bases and J 1 base, leaving 7 bases between the germline ends. Written as DNA, the CDR3 is TGTGCCAGCAGCGGACAGTCCTACGAGCAGTACTTC. This translates into CASSGQSYEQYF.

This clone was detected only a few times. The chain employs TRBV6-5 and TRBJ1-1; D unclear. CDR1 and CDR2 from the germline V gene are MNHEY and SVGAGI. The CDR3 runs 13 residues. Trimming took 11 bases from V and 4 from J, leaving 17 bases between them. CDR3 protein: CAAKGVLRTEAFF. The CDR3, as DNA: TGTGCCGCCAAAGGAGTACTCCGCACTGAAGCTTTCTTT.

This chain uses TRBV12-5 with TRBJ1-1, with D possibly matching TRBD1 (6 bases). The CDR3 loop spans 13 amino acids. Germline V gene data show CDR1 as LGHNT and CDR2 as FRNRAP. The CDR3 DNA sequence: TGTTTCAATCCCGGGACATTGAGCACTGAAGCTTTCTTT. This translates into CFNPGTLSTEAFF. Looking up the rest from reference TRBV12-5 and TRBJ1-1 gives the full variable domain: DARVTQTPRHKVTEMGQEVTMRCQPILGHNTVFWYRQTMMQGLELLAYFRNRAPLDDSGMPKDRFSAEMPDATLATLKIQPSEPRDSAVYFCFNPGTLSTEAFFGQGTRLTVV.

The chain is built from TRBV5-6 and TRBJ1-1; possible D gene TRBD1, 6 bases. This CDR3 contains 12 residues. V dropped 10 bases and J dropped 3 bases, with 13 bases sitting between them. Per the germline V gene, CDR1 is SGHDT and CDR2 is YYEEEE. Here the CDR3 reads CASRRGDTEAFF. The CDR3 DNA follows: TGTGCCTCCAGGAGGGGGGACACTGAAGCTTTCTTT.

The chain is built from TRBV18 and TRBJ1-1, with a tentative D call TRBD1 (6 bases). The CDR3 has 14 amino acids. Trimming pared 2 bases from V and 4 bases from J, leaving 11 bases between. Germline V CDR1 and CDR2: KGHSH, LQKENI. The CDR3 loop is CASSPSGGGTEAFF. In nucleotides, the CDR3 is TGTGCCAGCTCACCAAGCGGAGGGGGCACTGAAGCTTTCTTT.

The genes are TRBV18 and TRBJ1-2; 9 nucleotides match TRBD1. This CDR3 spans 13 amino acids. The V gene end was trimmed by 2 bases and the J gene end by 8 bases; junction bases not matched to a gene: 3. Germline V gives CDR1 KGHSH, CDR2 LQKENI. DNA for the CDR3: TGTGCCAGCTCACCAGGGACAGGGAACGGCTACACCTTC. It codes for CASSPGTGNGYTF.

The rearrangement links TRBV7-8 to TRBJ1-1; D is possibly TRBD1 (5 bases). With 5 bases removed from V and 11 bases from J, the gap between germline ends came to 15 bases. This CDR3 has 12 amino acids. The germline CDR1 and CDR2 sequences are SGHVS and FQNEAQ. CDR3 amino acids: CASSPRSGWAFF. DNA for the CDR3: TGTGCCAGCAGCCCGAGGTCAGGGTGGGCTTTCTTT.

The J gene is TRBJ1-6, the V gene TRBV13; 7 nucleotides match TRBD1. CDR1 is PRHDT and CDR2 is FYEKMQ in the germline V gene (reference sequence). CDR3 size: 16 residues. V trimming: 0 bases; J trimming: 6 bases; junction bases outside the gene matches: 5. CDR3 in amino acids: CASSLGAGTANSPLHF. The CDR3 DNA sequence: TGTGCCAGCAGCTTAGGGGCCGGGACAGCTAATTCACCCCTCCACTTT.